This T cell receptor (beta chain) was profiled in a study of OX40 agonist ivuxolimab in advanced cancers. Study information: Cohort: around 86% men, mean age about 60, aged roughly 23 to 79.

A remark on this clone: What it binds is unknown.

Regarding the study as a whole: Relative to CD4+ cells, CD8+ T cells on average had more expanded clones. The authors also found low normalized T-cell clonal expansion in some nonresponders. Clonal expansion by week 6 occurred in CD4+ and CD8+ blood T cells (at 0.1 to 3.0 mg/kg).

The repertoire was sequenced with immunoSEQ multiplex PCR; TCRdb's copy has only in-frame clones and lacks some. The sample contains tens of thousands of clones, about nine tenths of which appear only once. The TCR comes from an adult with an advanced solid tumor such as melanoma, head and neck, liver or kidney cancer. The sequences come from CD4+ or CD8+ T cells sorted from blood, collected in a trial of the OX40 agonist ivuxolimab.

The DNA for the CDR3 is TGTGCCAGCAGCCAATCGACAGGGGGGCAGCCCCAGCATTTT. Protein: CASSQSTGGQPQHF. The chain has TRBV16 and TRBJ1-5, with 9 bases identical to TRBD1. The germline gives CDR1 KGHSY, CDR2 FQNENV. CDR3 length: 14 amino acids. The V and J ends lost 0 bases and 7 bases, in that order; junction bases with no gene match: 1.